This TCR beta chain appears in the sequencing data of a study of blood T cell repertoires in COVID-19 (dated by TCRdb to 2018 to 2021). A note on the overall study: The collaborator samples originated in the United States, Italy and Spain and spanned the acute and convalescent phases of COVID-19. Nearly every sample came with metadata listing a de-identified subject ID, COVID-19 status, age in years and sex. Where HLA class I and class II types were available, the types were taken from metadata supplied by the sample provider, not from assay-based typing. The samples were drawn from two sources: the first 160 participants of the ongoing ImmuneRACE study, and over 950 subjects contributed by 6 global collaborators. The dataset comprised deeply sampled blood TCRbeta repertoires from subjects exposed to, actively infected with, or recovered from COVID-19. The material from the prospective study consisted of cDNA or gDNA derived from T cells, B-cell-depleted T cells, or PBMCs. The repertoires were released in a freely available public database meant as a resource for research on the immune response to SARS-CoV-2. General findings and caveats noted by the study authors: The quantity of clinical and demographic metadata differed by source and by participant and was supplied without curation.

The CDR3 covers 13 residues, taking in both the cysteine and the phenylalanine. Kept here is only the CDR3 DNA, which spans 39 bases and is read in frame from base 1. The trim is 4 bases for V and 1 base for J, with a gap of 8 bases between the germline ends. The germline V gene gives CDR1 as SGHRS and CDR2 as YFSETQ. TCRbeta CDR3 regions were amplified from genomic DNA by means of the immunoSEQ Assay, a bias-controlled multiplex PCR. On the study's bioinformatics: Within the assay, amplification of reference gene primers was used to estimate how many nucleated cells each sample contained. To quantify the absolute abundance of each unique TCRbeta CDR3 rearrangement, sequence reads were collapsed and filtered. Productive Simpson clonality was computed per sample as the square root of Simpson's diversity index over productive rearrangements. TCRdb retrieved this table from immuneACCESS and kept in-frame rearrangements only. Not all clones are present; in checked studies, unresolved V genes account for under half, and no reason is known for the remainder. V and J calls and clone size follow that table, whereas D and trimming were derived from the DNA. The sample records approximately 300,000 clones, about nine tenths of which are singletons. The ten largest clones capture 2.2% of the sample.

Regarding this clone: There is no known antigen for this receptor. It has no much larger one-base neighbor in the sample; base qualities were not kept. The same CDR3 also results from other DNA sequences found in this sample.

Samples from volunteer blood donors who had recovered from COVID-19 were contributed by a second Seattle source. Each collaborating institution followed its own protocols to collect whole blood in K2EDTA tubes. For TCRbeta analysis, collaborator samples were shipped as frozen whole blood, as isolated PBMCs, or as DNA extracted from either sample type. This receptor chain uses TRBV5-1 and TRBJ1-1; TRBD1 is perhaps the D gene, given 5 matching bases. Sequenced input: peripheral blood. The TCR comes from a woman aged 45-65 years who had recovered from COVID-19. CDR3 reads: CASSRTGNTEAFF. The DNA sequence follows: TGCGCCAGCAGCCGAACAGGGAACACTGAAGCTTTCTTT.